The present T cell receptor beta chain was sequenced within a study of blood T cells in healthy people across ages. Study-wide findings and caveats: Naive and antigen-experienced cells were not separated, limiting conclusive comparison. There were more naive CD4+ cells and higher diversity in long-lived donors than in aged donors.

The sample holds a few counts of this clonotype. Its antigen is still unknown. About 10 milliliters of peripheral blood were drawn from each donor into EDTA-treated tubes. The authors ran a second PCR of 7 to 11 cycles using a sample-barcoded 5' primer and a J-beta primer mix. MiXCR, applied by TCRdb to the 5' RACE reads, yields one record per CDR3 protein. The top ten hold about 4% of the sample, which has some 1.5 million distinct CDR3 sequences, around 40% seen once. Sequencing used blood. The TCR was taken from a woman aged 18-30 years in good health.

CDR3 in amino acids: CSSRDRVQETQYF. CDR3 in DNA: TGCAGTTCCCGGGACAGGGTCCAAGAGACCCAGTACTTC. The chain recombines TRBV20-1 with TRBJ2-5; 9 bases align to TRBD1. V lost 8 bases and J lost 1; bases outside the gene matches: 5. This CDR3 is 13 amino acids long. Germline values: CDR1 DFQATT, CDR2 SNEGSKA (reference sequence).